This T cell receptor (beta chain) was profiled in a study of post-analysis software for immune sequencing data. Study outcomes and limitations: Compared with controls, patients had more of about five TRBV segments, including TRBV5-6, TRBV5-1 and TRBV20-1.

On this clonotype: The target antigen is unknown.

CDR3 size: 11 residues. The germline V gene encodes CDR1 DFQATT and CDR2 SNEGSKA (reference sequence). Deletions cut 6 bases from V and 6 bases from J, with 12 bases between. Unique molecular identifiers had been added to the TCR beta cDNA libraries. T cells numbering about 0.85 to 11 million yielded cDNA molecules that totaled roughly 500,000. In TCRdb, the PCR reads were re-called with MiXCR into one record per CDR3 protein. Of roughly 650,000 distinct CDR3 sequences in the sample, 55% to 70% were seen once. The chain uses TRBV20-1 and TRBJ2-7, with a weak D call TRBD2 (6 bases). Specimen: blood. The TCR sequence derives from a girl aged 2 to 10 with multiple sclerosis. CDR3 in DNA: TGCAGTGCCCCTACGGGACTCGAGCAGTACTTC. It specifies CSAPTGLEQYF.